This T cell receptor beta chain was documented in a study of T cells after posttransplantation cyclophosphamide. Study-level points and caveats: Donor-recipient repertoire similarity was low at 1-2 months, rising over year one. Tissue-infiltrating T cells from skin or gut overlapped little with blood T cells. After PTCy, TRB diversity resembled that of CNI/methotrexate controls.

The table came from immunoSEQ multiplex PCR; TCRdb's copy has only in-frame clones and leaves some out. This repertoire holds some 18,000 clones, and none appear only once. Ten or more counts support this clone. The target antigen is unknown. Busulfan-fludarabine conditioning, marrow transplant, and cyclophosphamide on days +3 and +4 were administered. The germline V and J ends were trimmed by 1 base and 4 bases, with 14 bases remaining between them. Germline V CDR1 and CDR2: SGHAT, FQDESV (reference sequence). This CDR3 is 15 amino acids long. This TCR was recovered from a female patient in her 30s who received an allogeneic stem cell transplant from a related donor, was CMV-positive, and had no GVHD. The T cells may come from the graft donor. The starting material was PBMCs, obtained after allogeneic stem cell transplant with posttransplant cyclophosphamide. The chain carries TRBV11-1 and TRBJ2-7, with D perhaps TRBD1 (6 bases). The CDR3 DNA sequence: TGTGCCAGCAGCTTAGGGGGACATTCACAGTACGAGCAGTACTTC. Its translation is CASSLGGHSQYEQYF. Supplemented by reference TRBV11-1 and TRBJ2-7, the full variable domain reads EAEVAQSPRYKITEKSQAVAFWCDPISGHATLYWYRQILGQGPELLVQFQDESVVDDSQLPKDRFSAERLKGVDSTLKIQPAELGDSAMYLCASSLGGHSQYEQYFGPGTRLTVT.